The text below deals with one TCR beta chain. This clonotype was counted ten times or more. There is no known antigen for this receptor. Base qualities are missing; no much larger clone stands one base away. These data originate in a study of T cell repertoires in cytomegalovirus infection (dated by TCRdb to between 2019 and 2020). About the full investigation: The HLA type of each donor mattered for the analysis, because public TCR beta signatures pointed to carriage of CMV infection along with the matching HLA type. Broad study findings and their caveats: The ex vivo response was dominated by HLA-C-restricted CMV-specific TCR beta clonotypes, and the single most frequent clonotype in two of eight donors was supplied by these HLA-C-restricted clonotypes. Carriers of CMV infection plus the relevant HLA type were discriminated by the cumulative frequency of public TCR beta family members in the study cohort and in an independent 352-donor cohort.

TCRdb lists the instrument as Illumina HiSeq 1500. TCRdb took the public reads, trimmed them with fastp at Q25, ran MiXCR for clone calling and kept in-frame beta chains. All rows with the same CDR3 protein become a single entry with the most common DNA and genes. The sample table holds a few hundred thousand distinct CDR3 sequences, of which about 26% were seen once. Under 15% of the sample is taken by the ten largest. There are 14 amino acids in the CDR3, from cysteine to phenylalanine inclusive. The DNA shown is the 42-base CDR3, in frame from base 1. The V end loses 7 bases and the J end loses 4 bases, and a stretch of 16 bases separates them. From a lookup of the germline V gene, CDR1 and CDR2 are SGHTA and FQGNSA.

The TCR originated in a human donor in good health (CMV status not recorded). Some clones in this sample may be carry-over from other donors' samples. The sequencing input was PBMCs. This sequence uses TRBV7-2 and TRBJ1-2, and possibly TRBD1, on 6 matching bases. The nucleotide sequence reads as follows: TGTGCCAGCACCTCGGACAGAAGGTTCTATGGCTACACCTTC. Its translation reads: CASTSDRRFYGYTF.